This T cell receptor (beta chain) was documented in a study of T cells after yellow fever vaccination. Across the whole study: By means of CD3, CD45RA, CCR7 and CD95, the EM, EMRA, CM and Tscm memory subsets were sorted.

TCR cDNA, made by 5'RACE template switching, carried an added universal primer site and UMIs. MiXCR, applied by TCRdb to the 5' RACE reads, yields one record per CDR3 protein. The repertoire has roughly 28,000 distinct CDR3 sequences, 4.5% of them found once; the top ten carry approximately 40%. Trimming removed 0 bases at V and 4 bases at J, with 6 bases between. The CDR3 has 13 residues. Germline loops: CDR1 GTSNPN, CDR2 SVGIG (reference sequence). The clonotype was recovered from a man aged 18 to 35 who received the YFV17D yellow fever vaccine. This chain uses TRBV30 with TRBJ2-2; D gene uncertain. The material was PBMCs, either bulk or a sorted T-cell subset (CD4+, CD8+, memory, or dextramer-sorted; not recorded which), obtained on the day of the yellow fever booster vaccination. The CDR3 region is CAWSVVSTGELFF. The CDR3 DNA reads as TGTGCCTGGAGTGTAGTAAGCACCGGGGAGCTGTTTTTT.